Many counts were recorded for the clone carrying this T cell receptor beta chain. The entry originates in a study of early T cells in non-severe SARS-CoV-2 infection. Whole-study context: The authors sequenced bulk RNA from unsorted whole blood, leaving chains unpaired.

With 0 bases removed from V and 6 bases from J, the gap between germline ends came to 15 bases. Germline V lookup: CDR1 WNHNN, CDR2 SYGVQD (reference sequence). The CDR3 consists of 16 residues. Individual cDNA molecules were tagged with unique molecular identifiers. TCRdb reanalysed the 5' RACE reads using MiXCR and keeps one entry per CDR3 protein. The data hold 74,000 or so distinct CDR3 sequences, with roughly 13% observed a single time. The chain joins TRBV10-1 to TRBJ2-1, with a tentative D call TRBD2 (5 bases). This receptor was identified in an adult who was a healthcare worker with PCR-confirmed SARS-CoV-2 infection or an uninfected control (not recorded which). Sequenced: whole blood. CDR3 sequence: CASSESWPYGVNEQFF. The CDR3 DNA reads TGCGCCAGCAGTGAGTCTTGGCCCTACGGGGTCAATGAGCAGTTCTTC.